What follows are 8 T cell receptor beta chains derived from one specimen sequenced in a study of blood T cell repertoires in COVID-19. Generated by immunoSEQ multiplex PCR, the TCRdb table keeps only in-frame clones and is missing some. The table has about 670,000 clones, approximately 90% seen once. The sequenced sample consisted of peripheral blood. These receptors were obtained from a woman aged 18-29 years with acute or convalescent COVID-19.

V is TRBV27 and J is TRBJ2-1; TRBD1 agrees at 8 bases. The CDR3 spans 14 residues. Trimming at V came to 4 bases and at J to 6 bases, leaving 5 bases not matched to a gene. CDR1 MNHEY and CDR2 SMNVEV come from the germline V gene (reference sequence). The CDR3 region has the DNA TGTGCCAGCAGTTACGGACAGGGAGGCAATGAGCAGTTCTTC. Translation: CASSYGQGGNEQFF.

This chain links TRBV11-2 with TRBJ2-3, with D possibly matching TRBD1 (7 bases). There are 15 residues in the CDR3. The germline V gene encodes CDR1 SGHAT and CDR2 FQNNGV. V lost 4 bases to trimming and J lost 2 bases, with 13 bases between them. CDR3 nucleotide sequence: TGTGCCAGCAGCTCCAGGGGGGCCCTCACAGATACGCAGTATTTT. Its translation: CASSSRGALTDTQYF. The complete variable domain, with remaining parts taken from reference TRBV11-2 and TRBJ2-3, reads EAGVAQSPRYKIIEKRQSVAFWCNPISGHATLYWYQQILGQGPKLLIQFQNNGVVDDSQLPKDRFSAERLKGVDSTLKIQPAKLEDSAVYLCASSSRGALTDTQYFGPGTRLTVL.

The rearrangement uses TRBV6-1 and TRBJ2-7; maybe TRBD2 (7 bases). The V gene's germline CDR1 is MNHNS and CDR2 SASEGT. Trimming took off 4 bases at V and 0 bases at J, with 16 bases between the two ends. This CDR3 spans 16 amino acids. The CDR3 loop is CASSGLGRTDSYEQYF. CDR3 DNA sequence: TGTGCCAGCAGTGGGCTCGGGAGGACAGACTCCTACGAGCAGTACTTC.

The chain recombines TRBV7-2 with TRBJ1-5; no clear D. Germline-derived CDR1 and CDR2 are SGHTA and FQGNSA. The V gene lost 1 base and the J gene lost 3 bases, with 10 bases spanning the gap. CDR3 size: 15 residues. The CDR3 nucleotides are TGTGCCAGCAGCTTAGGAGGCGCAGACAATCAGCCCCAGCATTTT. Residues: CASSLGGADNQPQHF.

The rearrangement uses TRBV2 and TRBJ2-1, with 10 bases matching TRBD2. Germline-derived CDR1 and CDR2 are SNHLY and FYNNEI. The CDR3 totals 18 residues. V lost 2 bases to trimming and J lost 3 bases; unmatched junction nucleotides: 10. The CDR3 DNA reads TGTGCCAGCAGTGAAAAAGTTTGGGCTAGCGGGGGCTACAATGAGCAGTTCTTC. It translates to CASSEKVWASGGYNEQFF.

This clone was observed once. The rearrangement links TRBV11-2 to TRBJ1-6; maybe TRBD1 (5 bases). V lost 0 bases, J lost 9 bases, and 9 bases lay in between. CDR1 is SGHAT and CDR2 is FQNNGV in the germline V gene. The CDR3 is 14 amino acids. The CDR3 DNA sequence: TGTGCCAGCAGCTTAGATCAGGGCCGTTCACCCCTCCACTTT. Protein: CASSLDQGRSPLHF.

This clone was recorded once. V is TRBV6-5 and J is TRBJ2-2; D perhaps matches TRBD1 (5 bases). The CDR3 is made up of 12 amino acids. V lost 4 bases to trimming and J lost 6 bases, with 6 bases between them. Germline V gene sequence: CDR1 MNHEY, CDR2 SVGAGI. CDR3: CASSFRAGELFF. CDR3 in DNA: TGTGCCAGCAGTTTCAGGGCCGGGGAGCTGTTTTTT.

This rearrangement joins TRBV30 to TRBJ2-5; tentative D call: TRBD2 (6 bases). CDR3 length: 15 amino acids. Germline CDR1 reads GTSNPN; CDR2 reads SVGIG (reference sequence). Trimming removed 2 bases from V and 4 bases from J, with 17 bases in between. The CDR3 sequence is CAWSRVGGVGETQYF. The DNA for the CDR3 is TGTGCCTGGAGTAGGGTTGGAGGGGTTGGAGAGACCCAGTACTTC. Supplemented by reference TRBV30 and TRBJ2-5, the full variable domain reads SQTIHQWPATLVQPVGSPLSLECTVEGTSNPNLYWYRQAAGRGLQLLFYSVGIGQISSEVPQNLSASRPQDRQFILSSKKLLLSDSGFYLCAWSRVGGVGETQYFGPGTRLLVL.